This record looks at one TCR beta chain sequence and its context. Per the original data handling: Reference gene primer amplification gave estimated nucleated cell counts. Sequencing was performed with immunoSEQ multiplex PCR; in TCRdb, only in-frame clones are kept and a portion is missing. V, J and clone size were drawn from that table, and D and trimming were deduced from the DNA. The data show around 400,000 clones, with roughly 90% seen just once and 1.4% held by the top ten. The record originates from a study of blood T cell repertoires in COVID-19. Participants spanned ages about 18 to 100 years and resided in fewer than 30 US areas. Researchers sorted participants into cohorts using their self-reported clinical history. Contact with a PCR-confirmed or clinician-diagnosed COVID-19 case occurred within 2 weeks of entry. This TCR came from a woman between 18 and 29 years old who had been exposed to COVID-19. Specimen: PBMCs or T cells enriched from blood (not recorded which).

The CDR3 spells CASSEDRVTDTQYF. For the CDR3, the DNA is TGTGCCAGCAGTGAGGACAGGGTGACGGATACGCAGTATTTT. The V and J genes are TRBV6-1 and TRBJ2-3; 8 bases are a match to TRBD1. The germline V gene has CDR1 MNHNS and CDR2 SASEGT. J lost 6 bases, V lost 3 bases, and 5 bases had no gene match. The CDR3 length is 14 residues.